In this sample, the clone carrying this T cell receptor (beta chain) turned up a few times. Its antigen is unidentified. TCRdb fed the reads into MiXCR, producing one record per CDR3 protein. Seen here are about 770,000 distinct CDR3 sequences, roughly 28% observed once, and the top ten hold approximately 14%. The record originates from a study of T cell repertoires in cytomegalovirus infection. Study background: As its CMV epitopes, the study selected recently identified HLA-C-restricted and well-studied HLA-B-restricted targets. The public TCR beta signatures pointed to both CMV infection and matching HLA type.

CDR3 length: 14 residues. V was shortened by 6 bases and J by 5 bases, with 14 bases between the two germline ends. The germline CDR1 and CDR2 sequences are SGHDT and YYEEEE. This clonotype was obtained from a human donor in good health (CMV status not recorded). Some clones in this sample may be carry-over from other donors' samples. The sequenced sample was cultured CD8+ T cells from PBMCs, obtained from culture after CMV antigen stimulation. J is TRBJ1-4 and V is TRBV5-6; a possible D gene is TRBD1 (5 bases). CDR3 amino acids: CASNGGTSNEKLFF. In DNA, the CDR3 is TGTGCCAGCAACGGGGGGACCTCCAATGAAAAACTGTTTTTT.